This TCR beta chain was identified during a study of T cells after posttransplantation cyclophosphamide. General observations from the study: Donor CD8+ memory clones often dominated recipient blood repertoires at later times.

This clone was found many times. Its antigen is not known. Assay: immunoSEQ multiplex PCR; the TCRdb copy retains only in-frame clones and omits some. The sample offers about 36,000 clones and no singletons, the top ten holding 0.95% to 1.5%. Germline CDR1 reads LNHDA; CDR2 reads SQIVND (reference sequence). This CDR3 comprises 15 residues. V was shortened by 6 bases and J by 0 bases, with 14 bases between the two germline ends. The chain links TRBV19 to TRBJ1-1, with a weak D call TRBD1 (6 bases). The sequencing input was PBMCs. This sequence was found in a girl between 5 and 17 years old in good health, CMV-negative, and a related stem cell transplant donor. The chain's CDR3 is CASRPGHIMNTEAFF. CDR3 sequence (DNA): TGTGCCAGTAGACCGGGACACATAATGAACACTGAAGCTTTCTTT.